This entry features one T cell receptor (beta chain) sequence. What it recognizes is unknown. From the 5' RACE reads, TCRdb lists one entry per CDR3 protein and no DNA. This sample's clone table lists some 190,000 distinct CDR3 sequences. This sample stems from a study of T cells expressing NK-cell markers. Study conclusions and caveats: The same clonotypes also predominated in the CD3+CD56-NKG2C+ fraction of a few donors.

Germline CDR1 and CDR2: LGHDT and YNNKEL (reference sequence). The length of the CDR3 is 21 residues. The V gene is TRBV3-1, the J gene TRBJ2-6; the TCRdb call, TRBD1, lacks DNA for checking. The receptor was derived from a man aged 18 to 69 in good health. Sequencing used blood T cells: a sorted CD56 or NKG2C T cell subset, CD4+ or CD8+ T cells, or bulk PBMC T cells (not recorded which). CDR3 sequence: CASSQDLGGTVGISGANVLTF.